This is a list of T cell receptor beta chains from one sample in a study of CD8 T cells in ankylosing spondylitis. TCRdb passed the 5' RACE reads through MiXCR, listing each CDR3 protein once. This sample has under 450,000 distinct CDR3 sequences, with 20% to 25% found just once. The sequencing sample was made of blood, either unsorted or a sorted T cell fraction (not recorded which). Source of these receptors: a male donor with ankylosing spondylitis or in good health (not recorded which). CDR3s leave out the opening cysteine and the closing phenylalanine or tryptophan. Each record gives: J gene, clone size, V gene, CDR3 protein. Part of the rows lack a size; the others show once, few, many or a class for expanded clones.

j_call: TRBJ2-7
clone_size: -
v_call: TRBV12-3/TRBV12-4
cdr3_aa: ASSLGTDPYEQY

j_call: TRBJ2-2
clone_size: -
v_call: TRBV12-3/TRBV12-4
cdr3_aa: ASTPEGARELF

j_call: TRBJ2-2
clone_size: -
v_call: TRBV4-2
cdr3_aa: ASSQDPGGAPGELF

j_call: TRBJ2-5
clone_size: few
v_call: TRBV12-3/TRBV12-4
cdr3_aa: ASSSLGSRETQY

j_call: TRBJ2-1
clone_size: -
v_call: TRBV7-9
cdr3_aa: ASRVTEQF

j_call: TRBJ2-3
clone_size: -
v_call: TRBV7-8
cdr3_aa: ASSPSRVPGDTQY

j_call: TRBJ2-3
clone_size: few
v_call: TRBV10-3
cdr3_aa: AISELDGSTDTQY

j_call: TRBJ2-1
clone_size: few
v_call: TRBV5-1
cdr3_aa: ASSLGEEGTDSEQF

j_call: TRBJ2-7
clone_size: -
v_call: TRBV5-6
cdr3_aa: ASSWVLSSYEQY

j_call: TRBJ2-1
clone_size: -
v_call: TRBV7-6
cdr3_aa: ASSLGGDDEQF

j_call: TRBJ2-7
clone_size: -
v_call: TRBV20-1
cdr3_aa: SIRGQGAYEQY

j_call: TRBJ2-2
clone_size: few
v_call: TRBV3-1
cdr3_aa: ASSPLRETGELF

j_call: TRBJ2-3
clone_size: few
v_call: TRBV5-1
cdr3_aa: ASSLSWLASSPSTDTQY

j_call: TRBJ2-2
clone_size: few
v_call: TRBV12-3/TRBV12-4
cdr3_aa: ASSHLGELF